Listed below are T cell receptor beta chains from one sample, sequenced in a study of a mutant IDH1 vaccine in newly diagnosed glioma. This table comes from immunoSEQ multiplex PCR, and its TCRdb copy is limited to in-frame clones, with some not included. The sample consists of tens of thousands of clones, around 86% of them appearing once. Their antigens are not known. Sequenced here: PBMCs, sampled from a glioma patient whose treatment included an IDH1 peptide vaccine. Receptors originate from a man aged 25-40 years with glioma. Both conserved end residues are part of each CDR3. A D gene is named only where the DNA matches it firmly. Clone size, where shown, is once, few, many, or a class for clones that have expanded.

CDR3aa: CASMFTGGDEQFF
CDR3nt: TGTGCCAGCATGTTCACAGGGGGGGATGAGCAGTTCTTC
d_gene: NA
v_gene: TRBV2
abundance: NA
j_gene: TRBJ2-1

CDR3aa: CASSLTQGAFYEQYF
CDR3nt: TGTGCCAGCAGTTTAACACAGGGGGCTTTCTACGAGCAGTACTTC
d_gene: TRBD1
v_gene: TRBV27
abundance: NA
j_gene: TRBJ2-7

CDR3aa: CASSIVPRLNTEAFF
CDR3nt: TGTGCCAGTAGTATAGTACCCAGATTGAACACTGAAGCTTTCTTT
d_gene: NA
v_gene: TRBV19
abundance: few
j_gene: TRBJ1-1

CDR3aa: CASSLRPTPREQYF
CDR3nt: TGTGCCAGCAGTTTGAGGCCTACCCCCCGCGAGCAGTACTTC
d_gene: NA
v_gene: TRBV27
abundance: NA
j_gene: TRBJ2-7

CDR3aa: CASSEAYGKGEQYF
CDR3nt: TGTGCCAGCAGTGAAGCCTACGGGAAAGGCGAGCAGTACTTC
d_gene: NA
v_gene: TRBV6-1
abundance: once
j_gene: TRBJ2-7

CDR3aa: CASSLANPATGEHYGYTF
CDR3nt: TGTGCCAGCAGTTTGGCTAATCCCGCGACAGGGGAGCACTATGGCTACACCTTC
d_gene: TRBD1
v_gene: TRBV27
abundance: NA
j_gene: TRBJ1-2

CDR3aa: CASSYSVGAGELFF
CDR3nt: TGTGCCAGCAGTTACTCGGTGGGGGCCGGGGAGCTGTTTTTT
d_gene: NA
v_gene: TRBV6-5
abundance: NA
j_gene: TRBJ2-2

CDR3aa: CATSLSGVDTQYF
CDR3nt: TGTGCCACCTCCTTGAGTGGCGTGGATACGCAGTATTTT
d_gene: NA
v_gene: TRBV6-6
abundance: NA
j_gene: TRBJ2-3

CDR3aa: CASSLVGDRGRGDTQYF
CDR3nt: TGTGCCAGCAGCTTAGTTGGGGACAGGGGGCGAGGAGATACGCAGTATTTT
d_gene: TRBD1
v_gene: TRBV7-6
abundance: NA
j_gene: TRBJ2-3

CDR3aa: CASSPRTEQETQYF
CDR3nt: TGTGCCAGCAGTCCCCGGACAGAACAAGAGACCCAGTACTTC
d_gene: NA
v_gene: TRBV6-6
abundance: NA
j_gene: TRBJ2-5

CDR3aa: CASSLAGFSSYNEQFF
CDR3nt: TGCGCCAGCAGCTTGGCGGGCTTTAGCTCCTACAATGAGCAGTTCTTC
d_gene: NA
v_gene: TRBV5-1
abundance: NA
j_gene: TRBJ2-1

CDR3aa: CASSSWGQGRIYEQYF
CDR3nt: TGTGCCAGCAGCTCATGGGGACAGGGGAGGATCTACGAGCAGTACTTC
d_gene: TRBD1
v_gene: TRBV7-9
abundance: NA
j_gene: TRBJ2-7

CDR3aa: CASSVGSGANTEAFF
CDR3nt: TGTGCCAGCAGCGTAGGGTCAGGGGCGAACACTGAAGCTTTCTTT
d_gene: NA
v_gene: TRBV9
abundance: NA
j_gene: TRBJ1-1

CDR3aa: CAISEGGRTEAFF
CDR3nt: TGTGCCATCAGCGAGGGGGGTCGCACTGAAGCTTTCTTT
d_gene: NA
v_gene: TRBV10-3
abundance: few
j_gene: TRBJ1-1

CDR3aa: CASSLGLAESSYEQYF
CDR3nt: TGCGCCAGCAGCCTTGGACTAGCGGAAAGCTCCTACGAGCAGTACTTC
d_gene: TRBD2
v_gene: TRBV5-1
abundance: NA
j_gene: TRBJ2-7

CDR3aa: CASPRDRNTIYF
CDR3nt: TGTGCCAGCCCCAGGGACAGAAACACCATATATTTT
d_gene: NA
v_gene: TRBV6-1
abundance: NA
j_gene: TRBJ1-3

CDR3aa: CASSEATGLNSPLHF
CDR3nt: TGTGCCAGCAGTGAAGCGACAGGGTTAAATTCACCCCTCCACTTT
d_gene: TRBD1
v_gene: TRBV6-1
abundance: NA
j_gene: TRBJ1-6

CDR3aa: CASSINFRGRVLSGANVLTF
CDR3nt: TGTGCCAGTAGTATTAATTTTCGCGGCAGGGTACTGTCTGGGGCCAACGTCCTGACTTTC
d_gene: NA
v_gene: TRBV19
abundance: once
j_gene: TRBJ2-6

CDR3aa: CASSSQALMAPQHF
CDR3nt: TGTGCCAGCAGCTCACAGGCTCTGATGGCGCCCCAGCATTTT
d_gene: NA
v_gene: TRBV5-8
abundance: NA
j_gene: TRBJ1-5

CDR3aa: CASSYREQETQYF
CDR3nt: TGTGCCAGCAGCTACAGGGAGCAAGAGACCCAGTACTTC
d_gene: NA
v_gene: TRBV7-9
abundance: NA
j_gene: TRBJ2-5

CDR3aa: CASSESSTYEQYF
CDR3nt: TGCGCCAGCAGTGAGAGCAGCACCTACGAGCAGTACTTC
d_gene: NA
v_gene: TRBV10-1
abundance: NA
j_gene: TRBJ2-7

CDR3aa: CASSLEKRTGRYTEAFF
CDR3nt: TGTGCCAGCAGCCTCGAGAAGCGGACAGGGCGGTACACTGAAGCTTTCTTT
d_gene: TRBD1
v_gene: TRBV7-9
abundance: few
j_gene: TRBJ1-1

CDR3aa: CATRRGLLGGPNEKLFF
CDR3nt: TGTGCCACCAGGAGGGGTCTTCTGGGAGGACCTAATGAAAAACTGTTTTTT
d_gene: NA
v_gene: TRBV15
abundance: NA
j_gene: TRBJ1-4

CDR3aa: CASSRDRDRGGNTIYF
CDR3nt: TGTGCCAGCAGCCGCGACAGGGATCGAGGTGGAAACACCATATATTTT
d_gene: TRBD1
v_gene: TRBV4-2
abundance: NA
j_gene: TRBJ1-3

CDR3aa: CASSYNRVSNEKLFF
CDR3nt: TGTGCCAGCAGTTACAACAGGGTTTCTAATGAAAAACTGTTTTTT
d_gene: NA
v_gene: TRBV6-5
abundance: once
j_gene: TRBJ1-4

CDR3aa: CSGGAGGYDEKLFF
CDR3nt: TGCAGCGGAGGGGCAGGGGGTTACGATGAAAAACTGTTTTTT
d_gene: TRBD1
v_gene: TRBV29-1
abundance: few
j_gene: TRBJ1-4

CDR3aa: CASSLRRDRGNSPLHF
CDR3nt: TGTGCCAGCAGTTTACGCCGGGACAGGGGAAATTCACCCCTCCACTTT
d_gene: TRBD1
v_gene: TRBV27
abundance: NA
j_gene: TRBJ1-6

CDR3aa: CASRDRSDSPLHF
CDR3nt: TGCGCCAGCAGGGACAGGTCAGATTCACCCCTCCACTTT
d_gene: TRBD1
v_gene: TRBV10-2
abundance: NA
j_gene: TRBJ1-6

CDR3aa: CASSLGGGQFRTKLTANYNEQFF
CDR3nt: TGTGCCAGCAGCCTCGGCGGGGGCCAGTTTAGGACGAAGTTAACTGCAAACTACAATGAGCAGTTCTTC
d_gene: NA
v_gene: TRBV4-2
abundance: once
j_gene: TRBJ2-1

CDR3aa: CASSESGGAADTQYF
CDR3nt: TGTGCCAGCAGCGAGAGCGGGGGGGCCGCAGATACGCAGTATTTT
d_gene: TRBD2
v_gene: TRBV6-4
abundance: NA
j_gene: TRBJ2-3

CDR3aa: CASALLARNNEQFF
CDR3nt: TGTGCCAGCGCACTCCTGGCCAGGAACAATGAGCAGTTCTTC
d_gene: NA
v_gene: TRBV6-5
abundance: NA
j_gene: TRBJ2-1

CDR3aa: CASSYFSGQGIEKLFF
CDR3nt: TGTGCCAGCAGTTACTTCTCGGGACAGGGGATTGAAAAACTGTTTTTT
d_gene: TRBD1
v_gene: TRBV6-5
abundance: NA
j_gene: TRBJ1-4

CDR3aa: CASSRPGRAQNSPLHF
CDR3nt: TGTGCCAGCTCACGCCCAGGTAGGGCACAAAATTCACCCCTCCACTTT
d_gene: NA
v_gene: TRBV18
abundance: NA
j_gene: TRBJ1-6

CDR3aa: CASSLPQGSNYGYTF
CDR3nt: TGTGCCAGCAGCTTGCCACAGGGGTCTAACTATGGCTACACCTTC
d_gene: TRBD1
v_gene: TRBV7-9
abundance: NA
j_gene: TRBJ1-2

CDR3aa: CASSPARF
CDR3nt: TGTGCCAGCAGCCCAGCAAGATTC
d_gene: NA
v_gene: TRBV7-9
abundance: NA
j_gene: TRBJ2-7

CDR3aa: CASRTGQDSYEQYF
CDR3nt: TGTGCCAGCAGAACGGGACAGGACTCCTACGAGCAGTACTTC
d_gene: TRBD1
v_gene: TRBV6-4
abundance: NA
j_gene: TRBJ2-7

CDR3aa: CASIRATEAFF
CDR3nt: TGTGCCAGCATCAGGGCTACTGAAGCTTTCTTT
d_gene: NA
v_gene: TRBV6-5
abundance: NA
j_gene: TRBJ1-1

CDR3aa: CASSQDMTGFTDTQYF
CDR3nt: TGCGCCAGCAGCCAAGATATGACAGGTTTCACAGATACGCAGTATTTT
d_gene: NA
v_gene: TRBV4-1
abundance: few
j_gene: TRBJ2-3

CDR3aa: CASTQGYTEAFF
CDR3nt: TGTGCCAGCACCCAGGGTTACACTGAAGCTTTCTTT
d_gene: NA
v_gene: TRBV2
abundance: once
j_gene: TRBJ1-1

CDR3aa: CASSEIPGLAGEYNEQFF
CDR3nt: TGTGCCAGCAGTGAAATACCGGGACTAGCGGGCGAATACAATGAGCAGTTCTTC
d_gene: TRBD2
v_gene: TRBV25-1
abundance: NA
j_gene: TRBJ2-1

CDR3aa: CASSPTATNEKLFF
CDR3nt: TGTGCCAGCTCACCAACTGCTACTAATGAAAAACTGTTTTTT
d_gene: NA
v_gene: TRBV18
abundance: NA
j_gene: TRBJ1-4

CDR3aa: CASSQDGTSGDETQYF
CDR3nt: TGTGCCAGCAGCCAAGACGGGACTAGCGGGGATGAGACCCAGTACTTC
d_gene: TRBD2
v_gene: TRBV4-2
abundance: NA
j_gene: TRBJ2-5

CDR3aa: CASGGRGASISTGELFF
CDR3nt: TGTGCCAGCGGAGGGCGGGGGGCCTCGATTAGCACCGGGGAGCTGTTTTTT
d_gene: TRBD2
v_gene: TRBV7-8
abundance: NA
j_gene: TRBJ2-2

CDR3aa: CASSGLPPGGLHPYGYTF
CDR3nt: TGTGCCAGCAGTGGACTCCCACCCGGGGGACTACACCCCTATGGCTACACCTTC
d_gene: NA
v_gene: TRBV6-1
abundance: NA
j_gene: TRBJ1-2

CDR3aa: CASRTVNQPQHF
CDR3nt: TGTGCCAGCAGGACAGTAAATCAGCCCCAGCATTTT
d_gene: NA
v_gene: TRBV28
abundance: NA
j_gene: TRBJ1-5

CDR3aa: CAWSPHNSPLHF
CDR3nt: TGTGCCTGGAGTCCCCATAATTCACCCCTCCACTTT
d_gene: NA
v_gene: TRBV30
abundance: NA
j_gene: TRBJ1-6

CDR3aa: CASRGTNYGYTF
CDR3nt: TGTGCCTCCAGGGGGACGAACTATGGCTACACCTTC
d_gene: TRBD1
v_gene: TRBV30
abundance: NA
j_gene: TRBJ1-2

CDR3aa: CASSLATGGQYYGYTF
CDR3nt: TGTGCCAGCAGCTTAGCTACAGGGGGGCAGTATTATGGCTACACCTTC
d_gene: TRBD1
v_gene: TRBV7-2
abundance: NA
j_gene: TRBJ1-2

CDR3aa: CASSPSGQGAGELFF
CDR3nt: TGTGCCAGCTCACCATCGGGACAGGGGGCCGGGGAGCTGTTTTTT
d_gene: TRBD1
v_gene: TRBV18
abundance: once
j_gene: TRBJ2-2

CDR3aa: CASSLTGSLATNEKLFF
CDR3nt: TGTGCCAGTAGTCTGACAGGAAGCCTCGCAACTAATGAAAAACTGTTTTTT
d_gene: NA
v_gene: TRBV19
abundance: NA
j_gene: TRBJ1-4

CDR3aa: CASSFRDRGDTQYF
CDR3nt: TGTGCCAGCAGCTTCCGGGACAGGGGGGATACGCAGTATTTT
d_gene: TRBD1
v_gene: TRBV5-8
abundance: NA
j_gene: TRBJ2-3

CDR3aa: CASALDRASYNEQFF
CDR3nt: TGTGCTAGTGCCTTGGACAGGGCCTCCTACAATGAGCAGTTCTTC
d_gene: TRBD1
v_gene: TRBV12-5
abundance: NA
j_gene: TRBJ2-1